The 3 T cell receptor beta chains reported below all come from one sample, sequenced in a study of tumor and adjacent non-tumor tissue in lung cancer. The library came from three nested PCR rounds adapted from ARM-PCR protocols. MiXCR was run by TCRdb on the multiplex PCR reads, yielding one entry per CDR3 protein. Of tens of thousands of distinct CDR3 sequences in the sample, just over 65% were seen once. RNA was extracted from bulk tissue without any cell sorting. The sample consisted of lung tumor tissue. All receptors come from a man aged 55 to 69 with non-small cell lung cancer.

This clonotype was detected only a few times. V gene TRBV9 combines with J gene TRBJ2-3; 9 nucleotides match TRBD1. Germline V gene sequence: CDR1 SGDLS, CDR2 YYNGEE. The CDR3 is 16 amino acids. Trimming at V came to 3 bases and at J to 3 bases, leaving 8 bases not matched to a gene. DNA of the CDR3: TGTGCCAGCAGCGCATTAGGACAGGGGTGGACAGATACGCAGTATTTT. Translation gives CASSALGQGWTDTQYF.

V and J are TRBV29-1 and TRBJ1-2, with D possibly TRBD1 on 5 matching bases. The V end lost 5 bases, the J end lost 5 bases, and 18 bases lay between the germline ends. CDR1 SQVTM and CDR2 ANQGSEA come from the germline V gene. The CDR3 is 14 amino acids. The CDR3 loop reads CSVSTAQGSYGYTF. The DNA of the CDR3 is TGCAGCGTTTCCACCGCCCAGGGATCTTATGGCTACACCTTC.

This clonotype was detected ten times or more. The V call is TRBV20-1, the J call TRBJ2-5; D may match TRBD1 or TRBD2 (7 bases each). Trimming stripped 4 bases from V and 5 bases from J, with 14 bases between. Germline V CDR1 and CDR2: DFQATT, SNEGSKA (reference sequence). The CDR3 spans 13 residues. The CDR3: CSAKTGRGETQYF. In DNA form, the CDR3 reads TGCAGTGCTAAGACAGGGAGGGGGGAGACCCAGTACTTC.